This T cell receptor (beta chain) was retrieved from a study of cytomegalovirus exposure and HLA in healthy donors (dated by TCRdb to 2016 to 2017). Notes on the research overall: The 650 to 750 repertoires of the first cohort and the roughly 110 validation repertoires were produced on the same platform, according to a later analysis. The study aimed to test whether signatures of past pathogen exposure could be identified by cataloging public T cell receptors. In addition to the first cohort of 666 subjects, a separate validation cohort of approximately 110 different subjects was used. To predict cytomegalovirus infection status, the study brought together high-throughput TCR immunosequencing, statistical association of individual TCRs with disease status, and machine learning. General conclusions and limits of the study: According to the authors, the approach could potentially be generalized to other disease states and immunological phenotypes. A total of roughly 160 TCR beta chains were listed by the study as associated with cytomegalovirus. In vitro tests confirmed that a few of the cytomegalovirus-associated TCR beta chains recognize cytomegalovirus antigens. The classifier was reported to diagnose cytomegalovirus status with high specificity and sensitivity in both the original and validation cohorts. Of the cluster scores, 85% to 95% were above 0 in a later analysis, which found that TCRs clustered in the first cohort also tended to co-occur in the 95 to 150 validation repertoires. Most TCR sequences were observed very rarely across donors, whereas some public TCRs were present in many individuals. All 120 or so repertoires were used to score co-occurrence in the validation cohort in a later analysis, because that analysis had no HLA typing for the cohort.

Turning to this clone: The antigen it binds to is not known. The record has no base qualities; no much larger clone is one base away.

Donors formed part of the validation cohort, which comprised over a hundred subjects and was distinct from the first cohort of under 800 subjects. The germline ends are 12 bases apart after V is trimmed by 4 bases and J by 6 bases. Based on the germline V gene, the CDR1 and CDR2 sequences are LGHNA and YSLEER. The CDR3 contains 14 residues, cysteine and phenylalanine counted. Of the read, only the CDR3 DNA is kept; its 42 bases are in frame from base 1. The library was prepared using the immunoSEQ multiplex PCR assay. On the authors' methods: To diagnose cytomegalovirus status from the catalog of TCR beta chain sequences, a statistical classification framework was built. Held by TCRdb, this immuneACCESS table contains in-frame sequences only and omits some clones. Under half of the omission traces to an unresolved V gene where checked; the cause of the rest is unknown. The V and J calls and clone size were taken over from that table, and D and trimming were inferred from the DNA. Counted in this sample were some 83,000 clones; less than 95% of them appeared once. The ten largest clones add up to approximately 3.5% of the sample.

This TCR derives from a woman younger than 35 in good health and CMV-seropositive. The sequence is built from TRBV4-3 and TRBJ2-2; a weak D assignment points to TRBD2 (6 bases agree). The specimen was PBMCs. The bases read TGCGCCAGCAGCCTCATAGGAGGGCCCGGGGAGCTGTTTTTT. This is translated as CASSLIGGPGELFF.